A single sample is the source of the 18 T cell receptor beta chains below, sequenced in a study of CD8+ T cells in alopecia areata. Extraction and reverse transcription of RNA yielded cDNA as the sequencing template. Assay used: immunoSEQ multiplex PCR; TCRdb lists only in-frame clones, some missing. Of about 180,000 clones in the sample, around 49% are singletons; the top ten hold over 9.5%. Treatment noted: oral pan-JAK inhibitor, 5-10 mg twice daily. The input for sequencing was CD8+ T cells sorted from blood, taken around week 53, from a patient treated with tofacitinib. The receptors stem from a human donor with alopecia areata.

CDR3 region: CASSLVGSGANVLTF. In DNA form, the CDR3 reads TGTGCCAGCAGCTTAGTGGGCTCTGGGGCCAACGTCCTGACTTTC. The chain joins TRBV7-2 to TRBJ2-6; D is undetermined. The CDR3 sequence is 15 residues long. V shed 1 base and J shed 0 bases, with 4 bases lying between them. Per the germline V gene, CDR1 is SGHTA and CDR2 is FQGNSA.

The chain recombines TRBV12-5 with TRBJ1-1, with a weak D call TRBD1 (5 bases). This CDR3 has 12 amino acids. Germline CDR1 LGHNT, CDR2 FRNRAP. V shed 5 bases and J shed 9 bases, with 13 bases lying between them. DNA of the CDR3: TGTGCTAGTGGTCCCGGGACGGCCCAAGCTTTCTTT. Translated: CASGPGTAQAFF.

This clone turned up a few times. The chain combines TRBV4-1 with TRBJ2-7; TRBD2 agrees at 7 bases. This CDR3 has 13 residues. Germline trimming cut 4 bases from V and 3 bases from J; bases unmatched to any gene: 3. Germline CDR1 MGHRA, CDR2 YSYEKL. The CDR3 here is CASSLGLGYEQYF. CDR3 bases: TGCGCCAGCAGCCTAGGACTAGGCTACGAGCAGTACTTC.

This clone came up once. The chain uses TRBV5-1 and TRBJ2-2; D unclear. The CDR3 extends over 13 amino acids. CDR1 and CDR2 from the germline V gene are SGHRS and YFSETQ. Trimming left V 0 bases short and J 4 bases short, with 4 bases between. CDR3 nucleotides: TGCGCCAGCAGCTTGGTGGCCACCGGGGAGCTGTTTTTT. This encodes CASSLVATGELFF.

The gene calls are TRBV30 and TRBJ1-2; D is ambiguous. The V end was cut by 4 bases, the J end by 8 bases, with 8 bases between. The CDR3 has 10 amino acids. Germline V gene lookup returns CDR1 GTSNPN and CDR2 SVGIG (reference sequence). DNA of the CDR3: TGTGCCTGGATGGGTAAAGGCTACACCTTC. Translation gives CAWMGKGYTF.

The V and J genes are TRBV7-8 and TRBJ2-4; 7 bases fit TRBD1. The J segment lost 6 bases and the V segment lost 1 base, leaving 0 bases of the junction unmatched. The length of the CDR3 is 13 residues. Germline assignment: CDR1 SGHVS and CDR2 FQNEAQ. DNA for the CDR3: TGTGCCAGCAGCTTAGGACAGGGAAACATTCAGTACTTC. This gives the protein CASSLGQGNIQYF.

The count of this clone is one. CDR3 region: CASSIEGHSNQPQHF. In DNA form, the CDR3 reads TGTGCCAGTAGTATAGAGGGACATAGCAATCAGCCCCAGCATTTT. The chain recombines TRBV19 with TRBJ1-5; TRBD1 is a possible D gene (6 bases). Germline CDR1 and CDR2: LNHDA and SQIVND (reference sequence). The CDR3 loop spans 15 amino acids. Trimming cost V 0 bases and J 0 bases, with 6 bases left between them.

The J gene is TRBJ2-1, the V gene TRBV27, with TRBD2 as a possible D gene (5 bases). V dropped 2 bases and J dropped 9 bases, with 11 bases sitting between them. The CDR3 length is 13 residues. Germline loops: CDR1 MNHEY, CDR2 SMNVEV (reference sequence). The CDR3 DNA follows: TGTGCCAGCAGTTTAGTGTCCCGGGGTGAGCAGTTCTTC. Translated, it gives CASSLVSRGEQFF.

This chain joins TRBV19 and TRBJ1-5; 10 bases match TRBD1. The CDR3 is made up of 16 amino acids. CDR1 is LNHDA, CDR2 SQIVND, per germline (reference sequence). With 5 bases clipped from V and 0 bases from J, the junction kept 4 bases outside the gene matches. CDR3 amino acids: CASSPRTGGSNQPQHF. CDR3 DNA: TGTGCCAGTAGTCCCCGGACAGGGGGTAGCAATCAGCCCCAGCATTTT.

A note on this clone: One end of the junction varies from germline; a read error may be responsible. The V gene is TRBV2, the J gene TRBJ2-3; either TRBD1 or TRBD2 may supply D (5 bases each). The CDR3 sequence is 15 residues long. Looked up from germline, CDR1 is SNHLY and CDR2 is FYNNEI. The DNA for the CDR3 is TGCGCCAGCAGTGTATGGGACGAAGACACAGATACGCAGTATTTT. This gives the protein CASSVWDEDTDTQYF.

The table lists this clone with a few counts. This chain links TRBV19 with TRBJ2-7, with TRBD1 as a possible D gene (6 bases). The length of the CDR3 is 14 residues. V lost 3 bases and J lost 2, with 11 bases in between. From germline, CDR1 is LNHDA and CDR2 SQIVND (reference sequence). In nucleotides, the CDR3 is TGTGCCAGTAGTATCTCGGGACACCCCTACGAGCAGTACTTC. This codes for CASSISGHPYEQYF.

This chain connects TRBV13 to TRBJ2-4; TRBD2 aligns across 10 bases. The V gene end was trimmed by 2 bases and the J gene end by 8 bases; junction bases not matched to a gene: 3. Germline loops: CDR1 PRHDT, CDR2 FYEKMQ (reference sequence). This CDR3 spans 14 amino acids. CDR3 sequence: CASSLMLAGDIQYF. CDR3 bases: TGTGCCAGCAGCTTAATGCTAGCGGGGGACATTCAGTACTTC.

In the case of this clone: This could be a read error, since a much larger clone is one nucleotide away. The chain joins TRBV6-6 to TRBJ1-1; a weak D match, TRBD1 (5 bases). The CDR3 is 13 amino acids. Trimming left V 2 bases short and J 1 base short, with 5 bases between. Per germline, CDR1 MNHNY and CDR2 SVGAGI (reference sequence). CDR3 region: CASSYRGNTEAFF. CDR3 DNA: TGTGCCAGCAGTTACAGGGGGAACACTGAAGCTTTCTTT.

The genes are TRBV25-1 and TRBJ1-2, with D maybe TRBD1 (6 bases). The CDR3 contains 11 residues. From germline, CDR1 is MGHDK and CDR2 SYGVNS. With 6 bases removed from V and 8 bases from J, the gap between germline ends came to 10 bases. CDR3 DNA: TGTGCCAGCAGAACAGGGTGGGGCTACACCTTC. Protein sequence: CASRTGWGYTF.

The CDR3 sequence is CAISEWTGTYNEQFF. DNA for the CDR3: TGTGCCATCAGTGAATGGACAGGGACATACAATGAGCAGTTCTTC. This rearrangement joins TRBV10-3 to TRBJ2-1; 8 nucleotides line up with TRBD1. In germline, CDR1 is ENHRY, CDR2 SYGVKD. The CDR3 loop spans 15 amino acids. With 3 bases clipped from V and 4 bases from J, the junction kept 5 bases outside the gene matches.

The rearrangement joins TRBV27 to TRBJ2-1, with TRBD2 as a possible D gene (6 bases). V lost 2 bases and J lost 7, with 12 bases in between. The CDR3 length is 14 residues. Germline CDR1 MNHEY, CDR2 SMNVEV (reference sequence). CDR3 bases: TGTGCCAGCAGTTTAAGGGGCGGGGAAAATGAGCAGTTCTTC. Encoded protein: CASSLRGGENEQFF.

J is TRBJ2-2 and V is TRBV7-9, with unresolved D. The CDR3 has 12 residues. The germline gives CDR1 SEHNR, CDR2 FQNEAQ (reference sequence). V lost 4 bases and J 5 bases, leaving 5 bases between the germline ends. In DNA form, the CDR3 reads TGTGCCAGCAGCTGGGTAACCGGGGAGCTGTTTTTT. Amino acids: CASSWVTGELFF.

V and J are TRBV6-5 and TRBJ1-1; D gene ambiguous. The CDR3 is 13 amino acids. Germline CDR1 is MNHEY and CDR2 is SVGAGI. V dropped 0 bases and J dropped 3 bases, with 5 bases sitting between them. The CDR3 DNA sequence: TGTGCCAGCAGTTACTCGTTTGACACTGAAGCTTTCTTT. This encodes CASSYSFDTEAFF.